These T cell receptor beta chains were read from a single sample in a study of T cells in Graves' hyperthyroidism and ophthalmopathy. MiXCR, applied by TCRdb to the multiplex PCR reads, yields one record per CDR3 protein. The sample holds roughly 420,000 distinct CDR3 sequences, more than 15% seen once. What was sequenced was blood. Receptors were obtained from a young woman with Graves' hyperthyroidism. The CDR3 runs from the conserved cysteine through the conserved F or W. Fields, in order: clone size, D gene, V gene, J gene, CDR3 protein, CDR3 DNA. The D gene is left open where the match is weak. Where a row states a size, it is once, few, many or the class of an expanded clone; other rows omit it.

clone size: NA
D gene: TRBD2
V gene: TRBV20-1
J gene: TRBJ2-1
CDR3 protein: CSARLVTSGSFEQFF
CDR3 DNA: TGCAGTGCTAGATTGGTGACTAGCGGGAGTTTTGAGCAGTTCTTC

clone size: NA
D gene: NA
V gene: TRBV29-1
J gene: TRBJ1-1
CDR3 protein: CSGARGMNTEAFF
CDR3 DNA: TGCAGCGGTGCTCGAGGGATGAACACTGAAGCTTTCTTT

clone size: many
D gene: TRBD2
V gene: TRBV7-3
J gene: TRBJ2-3
CDR3 protein: CASSYSGRGGDTQYF
CDR3 DNA: TGTGCCAGCAGCTATAGCGGGAGGGGAGGAGATACGCAGTATTTT

clone size: many
D gene: NA
V gene: TRBV12-3/TRBV12-4
J gene: TRBJ2-3
CDR3 protein: CASSLGQTFTDTQYF
CDR3 DNA: TGTGCCAGCAGTTTAGGGCAGACTTTCACAGATACGCAGTATTTT

clone size: many
D gene: NA
V gene: TRBV28
J gene: TRBJ1-5
CDR3 protein: CASSLVSNQPQHF
CDR3 DNA: TGTGCCAGCAGTTTGGTGAGCAATCAGCCCCAGCATTTT

clone size: many
D gene: TRBD1
V gene: TRBV5-1
J gene: TRBJ1-5
CDR3 protein: CASSLSGQGGQPQHF
CDR3 DNA: TGCGCCAGCAGCTTGTCGGGACAGGGCGGACAGCCCCAGCATTTT

clone size: many
D gene: NA
V gene: TRBV6-1
J gene: TRBJ2-5
CDR3 protein: CASGEGGGAETQYF
CDR3 DNA: TGTGCCAGCGGGGAAGGGGGGGGGGCGGAGACCCAGTACTTC

clone size: NA
D gene: TRBD2
V gene: TRBV4-1
J gene: TRBJ2-2
CDR3 protein: CASSQGLAGTQNTGELFF
CDR3 DNA: TGCGCCAGCAGCCAGGGACTAGCGGGAACCCAGAACACCGGGGAGCTGTTTTTT

clone size: NA
D gene: NA
V gene: TRBV6-1
J gene: TRBJ1-4
CDR3 protein: CASSPWVRDRNYEKLFF
CDR3 DNA: TGTGCCAGCAGCCCCTGGGTCAGGGACCGGAACTATGAAAAACTGTTTTTT

clone size: many
D gene: NA
V gene: TRBV5-1
J gene: TRBJ2-1
CDR3 protein: CASSIDRDRFF
CDR3 DNA: TGCGCCAGCAGCATAGATCGGGACCGGTTCTTC

clone size: many
D gene: NA
V gene: TRBV28
J gene: TRBJ2-7
CDR3 protein: CASVQASYEQYF
CDR3 DNA: TGTGCCAGCGTTCAGGCCTCCTACGAGCAGTACTTC

clone size: NA
D gene: TRBD2
V gene: TRBV20-1
J gene: TRBJ2-1
CDR3 protein: CSALSGGAYNEQFF
CDR3 DNA: TGCAGTGCTCTTAGCGGGGGGGCCTACAATGAGCAGTTCTTC

clone size: many
D gene: TRBD1
V gene: TRBV2
J gene: TRBJ2-7
CDR3 protein: CASDRGRIEQYF
CDR3 DNA: TGTGCCAGCGACAGGGGGCGAATCGAGCAGTACTTC

clone size: many
D gene: TRBD1
V gene: TRBV12-3/TRBV12-4
J gene: TRBJ1-2
CDR3 protein: CASSPGQGSTYYGYTF
CDR3 DNA: TGTGCCAGCAGTCCGGGACAGGGCAGCACCTACTATGGCTACACCTTC

clone size: many
D gene: TRBD1
V gene: TRBV27
J gene: TRBJ2-7
CDR3 protein: CATRPHRGDSYEQYF
CDR3 DNA: TGTGCCACCAGACCTCACAGGGGTGACTCCTACGAGCAGTACTTC

clone size: few
D gene: NA
V gene: TRBV19
J gene: TRBJ2-4
CDR3 protein: CASSQVLGAKNIQYF
CDR3 DNA: TGTGCCAGTAGCCAGGTTTTGGGGGCCAAAAACATTCAGTACTTC

clone size: many
D gene: NA
V gene: TRBV24-1
J gene: TRBJ2-1
CDR3 protein: CATSAGLRDEQFF
CDR3 DNA: TGTGCCACCAGTGCGGGACTCAGGGATGAGCAGTTCTTC

clone size: NA
D gene: NA
V gene: TRBV11-2
J gene: TRBJ2-3
CDR3 protein: CASSYGRDTQYF
CDR3 DNA: TGTGCCAGCAGCTATGGGCGGGATACGCAGTATTTT

clone size: many
D gene: TRBD1
V gene: TRBV7-8
J gene: TRBJ1-5
CDR3 protein: CASSLRDREGQPQHF
CDR3 DNA: TGTGCCAGCAGCTTAAGGGACAGGGAGGGGCAGCCCCAGCATTTT

clone size: many
D gene: TRBD1
V gene: TRBV18
J gene: TRBJ1-2
CDR3 protein: CASSLSGDRGGYTF
CDR3 DNA: TGTGCCAGCTCACTGTCCGGCGACAGGGGTGGCTACACCTTC

clone size: many
D gene: TRBD2
V gene: TRBV7-2
J gene: TRBJ2-5
CDR3 protein: CASSSSGRDQETQYF
CDR3 DNA: TGTGCCAGCAGCTCTAGCGGGAGGGACCAAGAGACCCAGTACTTC

clone size: NA
D gene: TRBD1
V gene: TRBV29-1
J gene: TRBJ1-5
CDR3 protein: CSRDRGSLSNQPQHF
CDR3 DNA: TGCAGTAGGGACAGGGGGAGTTTGAGCAATCAGCCCCAGCATTTT

clone size: few
D gene: TRBD2
V gene: TRBV9
J gene: TRBJ2-7
CDR3 protein: CASTGTSGLSYEQYF
CDR3 DNA: TGTGCCAGCACAGGGACTAGCGGACTATCCTACGAGCAGTACTTC

clone size: many
D gene: NA
V gene: TRBV2
J gene: TRBJ2-3
CDR3 protein: CASNSRDGTDTQYF
CDR3 DNA: TGTGCCAGCAATTCCAGGGATGGCACAGATACGCAGTATTTT

clone size: many
D gene: TRBD2
V gene: TRBV7-2
J gene: TRBJ2-2
CDR3 protein: CASSLLASGNTGELFF
CDR3 DNA: TGTGCCAGCAGCTTACTAGCTAGCGGGAACACCGGGGAGCTGTTTTTT

clone size: many
D gene: NA
V gene: TRBV2
J gene: TRBJ2-1
CDR3 protein: CASSGRAAAWQFF
CDR3 DNA: TGTGCCAGCAGTGGAAGGGCGGCAGCCTGGCAGTTCTTC

clone size: many
D gene: NA
V gene: TRBV5-5
J gene: TRBJ2-1
CDR3 protein: CASSLDRRTYNEQFF
CDR3 DNA: TGTGCCAGCAGCCTTGACAGGCGCACCTACAATGAGCAGTTCTTC